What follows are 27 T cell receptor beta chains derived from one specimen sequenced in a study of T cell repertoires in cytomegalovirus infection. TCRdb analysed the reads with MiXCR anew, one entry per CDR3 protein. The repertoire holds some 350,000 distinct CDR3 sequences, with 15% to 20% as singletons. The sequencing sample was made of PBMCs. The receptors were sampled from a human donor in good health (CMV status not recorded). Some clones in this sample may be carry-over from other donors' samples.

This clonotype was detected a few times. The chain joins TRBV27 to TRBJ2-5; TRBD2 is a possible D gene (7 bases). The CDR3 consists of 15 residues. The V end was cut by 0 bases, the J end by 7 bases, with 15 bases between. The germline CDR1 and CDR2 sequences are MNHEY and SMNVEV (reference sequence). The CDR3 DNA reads TGTGCCAGCAGTTTATCGAGGGCGGGGGCAGGGACCCAGTACTTC. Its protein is CASSLSRAGAGTQYF.

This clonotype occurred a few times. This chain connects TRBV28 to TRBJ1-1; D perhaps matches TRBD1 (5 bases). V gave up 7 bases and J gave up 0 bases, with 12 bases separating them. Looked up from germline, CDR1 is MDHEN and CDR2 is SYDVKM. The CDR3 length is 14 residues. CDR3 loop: CASNPRTLNTEAFF. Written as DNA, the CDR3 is TGTGCCAGCAACCCTCGGACACTGAACACTGAAGCTTTCTTT. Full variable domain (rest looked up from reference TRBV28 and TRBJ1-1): DVKVTQSSRYLVKRTGEKVFLECVQDMDHENMFWYRQDPGLGLRLIYFSYDVKMKEKGDIPEGYSVSREKKERFSLILESASTNQTSMYLCASNPRTLNTEAFFGQGTRLTVV.

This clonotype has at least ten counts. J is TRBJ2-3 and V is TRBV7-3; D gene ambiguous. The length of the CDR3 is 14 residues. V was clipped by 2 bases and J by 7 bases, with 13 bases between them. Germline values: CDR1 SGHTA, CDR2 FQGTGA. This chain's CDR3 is CASSLAGTSHTQYF. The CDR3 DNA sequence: TGTGCCAGCAGCTTAGCCGGTACCTCCCATACGCAGTATTTT.

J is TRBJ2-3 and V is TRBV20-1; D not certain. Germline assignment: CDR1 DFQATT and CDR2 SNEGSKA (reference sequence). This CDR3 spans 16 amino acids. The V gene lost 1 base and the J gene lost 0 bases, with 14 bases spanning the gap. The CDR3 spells CSARGKPPTSTDTQYF. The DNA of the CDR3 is TGCAGTGCTAGAGGGAAGCCCCCAACTAGCACAGATACGCAGTATTTT.

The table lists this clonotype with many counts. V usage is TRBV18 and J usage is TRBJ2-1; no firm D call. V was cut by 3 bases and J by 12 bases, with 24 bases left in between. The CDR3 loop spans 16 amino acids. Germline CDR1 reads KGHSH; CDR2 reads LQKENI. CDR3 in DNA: TGTGCCAGCTCACCTTCGTCACGTGTAGCAGCTTCGAGGCAGTTCTTC. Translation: CASSPSSRVAASRQFF.

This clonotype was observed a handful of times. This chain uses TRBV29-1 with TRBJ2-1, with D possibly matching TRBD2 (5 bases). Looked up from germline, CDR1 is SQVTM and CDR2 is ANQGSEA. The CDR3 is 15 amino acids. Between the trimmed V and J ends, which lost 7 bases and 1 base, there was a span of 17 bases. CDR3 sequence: CSAKPRALSYNEQFF. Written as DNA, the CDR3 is TGCAGCGCCAAGCCGAGGGCTTTATCCTACAATGAGCAGTTCTTC.

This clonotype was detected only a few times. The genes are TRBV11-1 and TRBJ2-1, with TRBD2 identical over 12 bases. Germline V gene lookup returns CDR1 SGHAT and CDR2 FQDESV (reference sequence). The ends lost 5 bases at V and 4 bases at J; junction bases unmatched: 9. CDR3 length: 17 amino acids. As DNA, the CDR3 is TGTGCCAGCAGCCCCCGGGGTGGACTAGCGGGGTACAATGAGCAGTTCTTC. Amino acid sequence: CASSPRGGLAGYNEQFF.

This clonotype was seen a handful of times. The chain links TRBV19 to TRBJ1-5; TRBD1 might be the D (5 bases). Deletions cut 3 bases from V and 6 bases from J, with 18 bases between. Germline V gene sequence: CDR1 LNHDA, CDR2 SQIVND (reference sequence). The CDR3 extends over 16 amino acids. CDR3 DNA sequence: TGTGCCAGTAGTATCCCAACATACGGAAGGGGTCAGCCCCAGCATTTT. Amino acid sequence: CASSIPTYGRGQPQHF.

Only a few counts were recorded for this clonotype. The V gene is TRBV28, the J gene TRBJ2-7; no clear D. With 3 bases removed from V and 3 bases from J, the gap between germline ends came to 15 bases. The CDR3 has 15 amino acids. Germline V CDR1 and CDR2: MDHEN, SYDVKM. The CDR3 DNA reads TGTGCCAGCAGTTTGGTCGCACAACACCACTACGAGCAGTACTTC. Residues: CASSLVAQHHYEQYF.

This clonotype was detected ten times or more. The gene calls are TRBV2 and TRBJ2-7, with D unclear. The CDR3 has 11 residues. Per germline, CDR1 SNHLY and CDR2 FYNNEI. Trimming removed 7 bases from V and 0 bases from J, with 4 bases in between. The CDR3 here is CASIASYEQYF. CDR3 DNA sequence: TGTGCCAGCATCGCCTCCTACGAGCAGTACTTC.

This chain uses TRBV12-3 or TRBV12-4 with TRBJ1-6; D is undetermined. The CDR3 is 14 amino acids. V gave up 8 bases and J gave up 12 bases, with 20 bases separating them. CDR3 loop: CASSEAGAYGPLHF. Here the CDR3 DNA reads TGTGCCAGCTCTGAGGCTGGTGCCTACGGACCCCTCCACTTT.

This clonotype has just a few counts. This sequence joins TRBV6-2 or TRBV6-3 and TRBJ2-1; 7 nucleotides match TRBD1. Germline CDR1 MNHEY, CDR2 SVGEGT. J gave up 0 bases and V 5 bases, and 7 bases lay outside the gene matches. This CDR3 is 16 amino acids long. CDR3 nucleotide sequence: TGTGCCAGCAGTACCCCCGGGACAGTCTCCTACAATGAGCAGTTCTTC. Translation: CASSTPGTVSYNEQFF.

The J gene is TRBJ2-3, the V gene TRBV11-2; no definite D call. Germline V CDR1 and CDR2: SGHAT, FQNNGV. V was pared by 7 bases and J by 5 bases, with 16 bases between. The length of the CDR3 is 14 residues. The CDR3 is CASTPFRFGDTQYF. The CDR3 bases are TGTGCCAGCACCCCTTTTCGGTTCGGAGATACGCAGTATTTT. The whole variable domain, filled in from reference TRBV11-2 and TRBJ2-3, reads EAGVAQSPRYKIIEKRQSVAFWCNPISGHATLYWYQQILGQGPKLLIQFQNNGVVDDSQLPKDRFSAERLKGVDSTLKIQPAKLEDSAVYLCASTPFRFGDTQYFGPGTRLTVL.

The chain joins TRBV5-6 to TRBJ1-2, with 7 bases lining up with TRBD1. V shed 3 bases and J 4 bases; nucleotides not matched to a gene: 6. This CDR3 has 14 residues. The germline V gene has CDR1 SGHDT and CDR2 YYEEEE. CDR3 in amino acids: CASSSMTGSYGYTF. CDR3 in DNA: TGTGCCAGCAGCTCTATGACAGGGTCCTATGGCTACACCTTC. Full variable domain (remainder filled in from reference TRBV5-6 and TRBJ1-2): DAGVTQSPTHLIKTRGQQVTLRCSPKSGHDTVSWYQQALGQGPQFIFQYYEEEERQRGNFPDRFSGHQFPNYSSELNVNALLLGDSALYLCASSSMTGSYGYTFGSGTRLTVV.

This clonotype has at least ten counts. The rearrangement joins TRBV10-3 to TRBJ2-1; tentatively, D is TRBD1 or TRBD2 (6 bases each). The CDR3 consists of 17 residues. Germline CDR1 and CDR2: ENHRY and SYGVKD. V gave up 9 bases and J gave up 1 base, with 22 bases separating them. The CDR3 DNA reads TGTGCCATTCCCGCGGACGGGGGCTTAGGATCCTACAATGAGCAGTTCTTC. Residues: CAIPADGGLGSYNEQFF.

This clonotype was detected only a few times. DNA of the CDR3: TGTGCCAGCAGCTTAAGGGGGACAGGGTACGCCCTAGGCACAGATACGCAGTATTTT. This encodes CASSLRGTGYALGTDTQYF. V and J are TRBV11-2 and TRBJ2-3; 9 nucleotides line up with TRBD1. CDR3 length: 19 residues. Germline V gene sequence: CDR1 SGHAT, CDR2 FQNNGV. The J segment lost 1 base and the V segment lost 2 bases, leaving 13 bases of the junction unmatched.

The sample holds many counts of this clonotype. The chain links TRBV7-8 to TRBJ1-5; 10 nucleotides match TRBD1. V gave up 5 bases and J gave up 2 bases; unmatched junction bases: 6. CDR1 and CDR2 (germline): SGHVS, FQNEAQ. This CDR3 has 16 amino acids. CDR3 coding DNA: TGTGCCAGCAGCGTCGACAGGGGGCTAGGCAATCAGCCCCAGCATTTT. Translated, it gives CASSVDRGLGNQPQHF. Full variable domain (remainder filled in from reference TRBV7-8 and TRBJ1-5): GAGVSQSPRYKVAKRGQDVALRCDPISGHVSLFWYQQALGQGPEFLTYFQNEAQLDKSGLPSDRFFAERPEGSVSTLKIQRTQQEDSAVYLCASSVDRGLGNQPQHFGDGTRLSIL.

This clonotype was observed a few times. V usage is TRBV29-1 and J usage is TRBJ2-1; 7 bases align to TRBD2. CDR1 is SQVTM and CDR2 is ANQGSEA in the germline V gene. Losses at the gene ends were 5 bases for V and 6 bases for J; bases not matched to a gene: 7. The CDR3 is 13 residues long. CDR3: CSVSGIGGNEQFF. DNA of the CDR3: TGCAGCGTTAGCGGGATCGGGGGCAATGAGCAGTTCTTC.

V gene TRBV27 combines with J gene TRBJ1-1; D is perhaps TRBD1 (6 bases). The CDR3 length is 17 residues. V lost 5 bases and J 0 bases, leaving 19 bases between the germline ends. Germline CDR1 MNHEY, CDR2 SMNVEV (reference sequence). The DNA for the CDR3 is TGTGCCAGCAGTCTTAAGGGGGGAACACTCATGAACACTGAAGCTTTCTTT. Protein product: CASSLKGGTLMNTEAFF.

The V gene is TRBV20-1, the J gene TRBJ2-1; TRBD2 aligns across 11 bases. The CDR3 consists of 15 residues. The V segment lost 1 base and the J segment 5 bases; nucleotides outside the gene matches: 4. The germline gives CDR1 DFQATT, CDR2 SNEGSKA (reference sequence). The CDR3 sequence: CSARAPGLADNEQFF. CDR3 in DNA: TGCAGTGCTAGAGCCCCGGGACTAGCGGACAATGAGCAGTTCTTC.

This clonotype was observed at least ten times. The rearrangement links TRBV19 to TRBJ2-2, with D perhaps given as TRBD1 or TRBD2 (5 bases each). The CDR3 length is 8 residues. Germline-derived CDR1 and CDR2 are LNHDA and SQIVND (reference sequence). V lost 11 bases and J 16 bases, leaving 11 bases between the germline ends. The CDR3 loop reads CAGTLRFF. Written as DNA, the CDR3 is TGTGCCGGGACCCTCAGGTTTTTT. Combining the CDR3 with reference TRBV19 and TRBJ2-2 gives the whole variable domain DGGITQSPKYLFRKEGQNVTLSCEQNLNHDAMYWYRQDPGQGLRLIYYSQIVNDFQKGDIAEGYSVSREKKESFPLTVTSAQKNPTAFYLCAGTLRFFGEGSRLTVL.

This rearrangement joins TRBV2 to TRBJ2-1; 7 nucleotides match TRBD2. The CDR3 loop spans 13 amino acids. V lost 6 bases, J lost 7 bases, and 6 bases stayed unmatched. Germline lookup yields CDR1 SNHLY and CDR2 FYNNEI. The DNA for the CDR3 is TGTGCCAGCAGCGGGAGGTTGGGGAATGAGCAGTTCTTC. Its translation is CASSGRLGNEQFF.

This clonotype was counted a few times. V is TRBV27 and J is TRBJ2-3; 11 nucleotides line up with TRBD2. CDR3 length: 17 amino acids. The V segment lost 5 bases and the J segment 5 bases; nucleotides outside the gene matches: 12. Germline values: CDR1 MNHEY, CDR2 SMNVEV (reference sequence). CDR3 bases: TGTGCCAGCAGTCCCCCCCCCGGACTAGCGGGTGGAGATACGCAGTATTTT. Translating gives CASSPPPGLAGGDTQYF.

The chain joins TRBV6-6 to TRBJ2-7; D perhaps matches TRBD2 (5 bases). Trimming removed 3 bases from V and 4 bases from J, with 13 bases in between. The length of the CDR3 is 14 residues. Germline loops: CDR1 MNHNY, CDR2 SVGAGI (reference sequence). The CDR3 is CASSYGRVKYEQYF. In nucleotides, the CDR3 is TGTGCCAGCAGTTATGGGCGGGTAAAGTACGAGCAGTACTTC.

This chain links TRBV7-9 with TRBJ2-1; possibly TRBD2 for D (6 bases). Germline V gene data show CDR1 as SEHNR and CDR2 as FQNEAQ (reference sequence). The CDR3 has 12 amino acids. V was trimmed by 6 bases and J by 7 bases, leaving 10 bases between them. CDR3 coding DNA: TGTGCCAGCAGACGACTAGGGAATGAGCAGTTCTTC. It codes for CASRRLGNEQFF.

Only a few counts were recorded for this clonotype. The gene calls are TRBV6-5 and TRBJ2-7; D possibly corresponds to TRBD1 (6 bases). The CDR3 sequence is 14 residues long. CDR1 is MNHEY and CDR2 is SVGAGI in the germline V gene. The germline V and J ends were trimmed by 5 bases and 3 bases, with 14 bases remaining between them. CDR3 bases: TGTGCCAGCAGTCCCCAGGGGTTATACTACGAGCAGTACTTC. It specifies CASSPQGLYYEQYF.

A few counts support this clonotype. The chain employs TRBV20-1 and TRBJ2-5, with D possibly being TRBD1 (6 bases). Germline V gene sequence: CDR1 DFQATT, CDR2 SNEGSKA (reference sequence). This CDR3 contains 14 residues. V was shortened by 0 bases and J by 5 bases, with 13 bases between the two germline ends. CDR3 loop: CSARDHQGLETQYF. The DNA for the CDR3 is TGCAGTGCTAGAGATCATCAGGGGCTGGAGACCCAGTACTTC.